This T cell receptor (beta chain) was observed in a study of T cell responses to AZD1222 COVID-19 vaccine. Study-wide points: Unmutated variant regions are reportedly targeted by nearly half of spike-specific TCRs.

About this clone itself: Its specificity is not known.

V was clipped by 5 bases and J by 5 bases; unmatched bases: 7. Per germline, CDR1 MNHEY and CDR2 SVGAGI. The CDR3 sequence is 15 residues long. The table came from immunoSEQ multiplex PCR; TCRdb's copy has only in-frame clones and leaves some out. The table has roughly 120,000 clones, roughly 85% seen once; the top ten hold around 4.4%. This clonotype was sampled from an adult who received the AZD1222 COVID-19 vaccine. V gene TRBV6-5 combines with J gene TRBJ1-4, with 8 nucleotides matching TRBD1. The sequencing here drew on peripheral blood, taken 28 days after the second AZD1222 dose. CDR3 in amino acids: CASSLIQGENEKLFF. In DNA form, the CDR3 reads TGTGCCAGCAGTCTGATACAGGGGGAGAATGAAAAACTGTTTTTT.